The rows below give T cell receptor beta chains drawn from one sample of a study of Ad26.COV2.S vaccination and SARS-CoV-2 variants. Data came from immunoSEQ multiplex PCR; TCRdb stores just in-frame clones and leaves some out. Seen here are around 500,000 clones, about 88% observed once, and the top ten hold over 1.5%. The input for sequencing was peripheral blood, taken in a trial of Ad26.COV2.S vaccine versus placebo. The receptors derive from a person between 18 and 65 years old who received the Ad26.COV2.S COVID-19 vaccine or a placebo. CDR3s include the opening cysteine and the closing phenylalanine or tryptophan. The D gene is left open where the match is weak. Some rows mark clone size as missing; the rest say once, few, many or name a class of expanded clone.

D gene | clone size | J gene | CDR3 length | V gene | CDR3 DNA | CDR3 protein
- | once | TRBJ2-2 | 16 | TRBV28 | TGTGCCAGCAGCCGAACGGGATCCCCGAACACCGGGGAGCTGTTTTTT | CASSRTGSPNTGELFF
- | few | TRBJ1-1 | 14 | TRBV7-2 | TGTGCCAGCAGCTTAAGTCTCTCCAAAACAGAAGCTTTCTTT | CASSLSLSKTEAFF
TRBD2 | - | TRBJ2-1 | 16 | TRBV3-1/TRBV3-2 | TGTGCCAGCAGCCAAGGGCTAGCGGGGGGTTGGGATGAGCAGTTCTTC | CASSQGLAGGWDEQFF
- | - | TRBJ1-1 | 15 | TRBV5-1 | TGCGCCAGCAGCTTGTATCAGGGGAGTTACACTGAAGCTTTCTTT | CASSLYQGSYTEAFF
- | - | TRBJ1-4 | 15 | TRBV3-1/TRBV3-2 | TGTGCCAGCAGCCAATTGGGGGAGAGAAATGAAAAACTGTTTTTT | CASSQLGERNEKLFF
- | once | TRBJ1-3 | 16 | TRBV4-2 | TGTGCCAGCAGCCGAGAGGAGACAGATGCCATCAACACCATATATTTT | CASSREETDAINTIYF
- | - | TRBJ2-7 | 13 | TRBV2 | TGTGCCAGCAAACGGGACGTCTCCTACGAGCAGTACTTC | CASKRDVSYEQYF
TRBD1 | - | TRBJ2-7 | 14 | TRBV2 | TGTGCCAGCAGGCGACAGGGGTCGACCTACGAGCAGTACTTC | CASRRQGSTYEQYF
- | - | TRBJ2-5 | 13 | TRBV6-5 | TGTGCCAGCAGTCCTAGCGCAGAAGAGACCCAGTACTTC | CASSPSAEETQYF
TRBD2 | - | TRBJ2-3 | 17 | TRBV3-1/TRBV3-2 | TGTGCCAGCAGCCAAGAACTAGCGGGAGTTAGGTTAGATACGCAGTATTTT | CASSQELAGVRLDTQYF
- | - | TRBJ2-1 | 15 | TRBV5-4 | TGTGCCAGCAGCCCAAGCCGGGGGACATACAATGAGCAGTTCTTC | CASSPSRGTYNEQFF
- | - | TRBJ2-1 | 14 | TRBV6-5 | TGTGCCAGCAAAAGACGGACGCTAGCAAATGAGCAGTTCTTC | CASKRRTLANEQFF
TRBD1 | once | TRBJ1-4 | 15 | TRBV7-7 | TGTGCTAGCAGCTTCGGGACAGGGTTTGGGGAAAAACTGTTTTTT | CASSFGTGFGEKLFF
- | few | TRBJ1-6 | 17 | TRBV7-8 | TGTGCCAGCAGCTTAGTCGGGGGGACCTCCTATAATTCACCCCTCCACTTT | CASSLVGGTSYNSPLHF
- | - | TRBJ2-5 | 12 | TRBV29-1 | TGCAGCGTTGTGTCGGCGGGTGAGACCCAGTACTTC | CSVVSAGETQYF
- | - | TRBJ2-1 | 13 | TRBV30 | TGTGCCTGGACCCCGTCGGGGCCCGATGAGCAGTTCTTC | CAWTPSGPDEQFF
- | - | TRBJ2-2 | 14 | TRBV11-2 | TGTGCCAGCAGCTTAGCCCCGCCCCGAGGGGAGCTGTTTTTT | CASSLAPPRGELFF
- | - | TRBJ1-2 | 17 | TRBV6-6 | TGTGCCAGCAGTCACCATATACAGGGAACCTCTAACTATGGCTACACCTTC | CASSHHIQGTSNYGYTF
- | - | TRBJ2-6 | 13 | TRBV30 | TGTGCCTGGAGGCACTCTGGGGCCAACGTCCTGACTTTC | CAWRHSGANVLTF
TRBD2 | - | TRBJ2-3 | 16 | TRBV6-2/TRBV6-3 | TGTGCCAGCAGTTACCACCGGGACTACCTCACAGATACGCAGTATTTT | CASSYHRDYLTDTQYF
TRBD1 | - | TRBJ2-1 | 13 | TRBV30 | TGTGCCTGGAGTCGGGACAGAGGGAATGAGCAGTTCTTC | CAWSRDRGNEQFF
- | - | TRBJ2-3 | 12 | TRBV6-5 | TGTGCCAGCAGTTTCGAGGGGGATACGCAGTATTTT | CASSFEGDTQYF
- | - | TRBJ2-7 | 14 | TRBV1 | TGCACCAGCATCTACCGGGACAGGGATTGCGAGCAGTACTTC | CTSIYRDRDCEQYF
- | - | TRBJ2-6 | 14 | TRBV28 | TGTGCCAGCAGATTGGGCTCTGGGGCCAACGTCCTGACTTTC | CASRLGSGANVLTF
TRBD1 | - | TRBJ1-2 | 13 | TRBV30 | TGTGCCTGGAGCTTCGGGACAGGCCCTGGCTACACCTTC | CAWSFGTGPGYTF
- | few | TRBJ2-7 | 15 | TRBV27 | TGTGCCAGCAGTCCTAAAGGGTACTGGTCTTACGAGCAGTACTTC | CASSPKGYWSYEQYF
TRBD1 | - | TRBJ1-5 | 14 | TRBV7-2 | TGTGCCAGCAGCTCGTCGACAGGGAATCAGCCCCAGCATTTT | CASSSSTGNQPQHF
TRBD2 | - | TRBJ2-1 | 16 | TRBV11-2 | TGTGCCAGCAGCTCAACAGCGGGATTCGACCGCAATGAGCAGTTCTTC | CASSSTAGFDRNEQFF
- | - | TRBJ1-1 | 14 | TRBV6-4 | TGTGCCAGCCGATCCCAACAGGGGAACACTGAAGCTTTCTTT | CASRSQQGNTEAFF
- | - | TRBJ2-2 | 12 | TRBV5-1 | TGCGCCAGCAGCTTAAAAACCGGGGAGCTGTTTTTT | CASSLKTGELFF
TRBD2 | - | TRBJ2-1 | 15 | TRBV28 | TGTGCCAGCAGCTATGTGCTAGCGGTTCCCAATGAGCAGTTCTTC | CASSYVLAVPNEQFF
- | few | TRBJ1-5 | 17 | TRBV19 | TGTGCCAGTAGAAAGAAGAACAGGGCTTATAGCAATCAGCCCCAGCATTTT | CASRKKNRAYSNQPQHF
TRBD2 | - | TRBJ2-1 | 16 | TRBV5-8 | TGTGCCAGCAGCCCTGGACTAGCGGGAGGTCACAATGAGCAGTTCTTC | CASSPGLAGGHNEQFF
- | once | TRBJ1-5 | 17 | TRBV15 | TGTGCCACCAGCAGATGGGGGACTACAGAATCGGATCAGCCCCAGCATTTT | CATSRWGTTESDQPQHF
- | few | TRBJ1-6 | 12 | TRBV28 | TGTGCCAGTCGGGGGAACGATTCACCCCTCCACTTT | CASRGNDSPLHF
- | - | TRBJ2-2 | 15 | TRBV28 | TGTGCCAGCAGTTTTTCCGGGGCCCGCGGCGGGGAGCTGTTTTTT | CASSFSGARGGELFF
- | - | TRBJ2-6 | 17 | TRBV10-3 | TGTGCCATCAGTGAGTACAGGGTATCCTCTGGGGCCAACGTCCTGACTTTC | CAISEYRVSSGANVLTF
TRBD2 | - | TRBJ2-7 | 13 | TRBV3-1/TRBV3-2 | TGTGCCAGCAGACCTAGCGGGAGCTACGAGCAGTACTTC | CASRPSGSYEQYF
TRBD2 | - | TRBJ2-3 | 16 | TRBV3-1/TRBV3-2 | TGTGCCAGCAGCCCGATGGCGGGAGAGGCGGCAGATACGCAGTATTTT | CASSPMAGEAADTQYF
- | - | TRBJ2-2 | 14 | TRBV7-8 | TGTGCCAGCAGCTTAGGGAGGAACACCGGGGAGCTGTTTTTT | CASSLGRNTGELFF
- | - | TRBJ1-5 | 13 | TRBV27 | TGTGCCAGCAGAAGACAGGCCAATCAGCCCCAGCATTTT | CASRRQANQPQHF